The subject of this entry is one T cell receptor beta chain. This entry belongs to a study of T-cell memory formation after mild COVID-19. Study summary: TCR clusters were mostly donor specific.

V lost 0 bases to trimming and J lost 5 bases; unmatched junction nucleotides: 5. The germline V gene encodes CDR1 SGHRS and CDR2 YFSETQ. The CDR3 length is 15 residues. TCRdb re-called the 5' RACE reads with MiXCR, one entry per CDR3 protein. The sample lists more than 150,000 distinct CDR3 sequences; roughly 18% were seen once. The J gene is TRBJ2-3, the V gene TRBV5-1; 8 nucleotides agree with TRBD1. Material for sequencing was PBMCs or a T cell subset sorted from them (not recorded which). This TCR derives from a man aged 18 to 30 who had mild COVID-19 (a few samples of this study predate the infection). Cell type and time point are not known. The CDR3: CASSLGQGAGDTQYF. Written as DNA, the CDR3 is TGCGCCAGCAGCTTGGGGCAGGGGGCTGGAGATACGCAGTATTTT.